This T cell receptor (beta chain) was sequenced in a study of breast tumors, draining lymph nodes, adjacent tissues. Overall study results and limits: Luminal-like breast cancer showed significantly greater tumor-nontumor repertoire similarity than basal-like breast cancer did.

One entry per CDR3 protein, called by TCRdb with MiXCR from the multiplex PCR reads. The sample gives 47,000 or so distinct CDR3 sequences, approximately 22% of which show up once; under 9.5% is in the top ten. The V gene lost 1 base and the J gene lost 7 bases, with 20 bases spanning the gap. The CDR3 spans 18 residues. CDR1 is SGHVS and CDR2 is FQNEAQ in the germline V gene. This clonotype has a count of ten or more. Its antigen is unknown. This TCR came from a female donor with breast cancer. Some clones in this sample may be carry-over from other donors' samples. The sample comprised breast tumor tissue. J is TRBJ1-6 and V is TRBV7-8; possibly TRBD1 for D (6 bases). DNA of the CDR3: TGTGCCAGCAGCTTAGAAGGGACACGGTGGGCCCAGAATTCACCCCTCCACTTT. It translates to CASSLEGTRWAQNSPLHF.